This T cell receptor beta chain was recovered during a study of blood T cells in healthy people across ages. This clonotype was detected only a few times. A sample-barcoded 5' primer and a J-beta primer mix were used in a second PCR of roughly 7 to 11 cycles. TCRdb re-derived calls from the 5' RACE reads in MiXCR, one entry per CDR3 protein. Of about 970,000 distinct CDR3 sequences listed, just over 50% are singletons. The CDR3 extends over 14 amino acids. Germline loops: CDR1 DFQATT, CDR2 SNEGSKA (reference sequence). Sequenced material: blood. The V and J genes are TRBV20-1 and TRBJ2-7; D gene unclear. The J call could be wrong; TRBJ2-5 is a better fit for the DNA end. This receptor was taken from a woman aged 55-69 years in good health. The CDR3 spells CSGPKLASSETQYF. CDR3 DNA sequence: TGCAGTGGGCCCAAATTAGCTTCGTCGGAGACCCAGTACTTC.